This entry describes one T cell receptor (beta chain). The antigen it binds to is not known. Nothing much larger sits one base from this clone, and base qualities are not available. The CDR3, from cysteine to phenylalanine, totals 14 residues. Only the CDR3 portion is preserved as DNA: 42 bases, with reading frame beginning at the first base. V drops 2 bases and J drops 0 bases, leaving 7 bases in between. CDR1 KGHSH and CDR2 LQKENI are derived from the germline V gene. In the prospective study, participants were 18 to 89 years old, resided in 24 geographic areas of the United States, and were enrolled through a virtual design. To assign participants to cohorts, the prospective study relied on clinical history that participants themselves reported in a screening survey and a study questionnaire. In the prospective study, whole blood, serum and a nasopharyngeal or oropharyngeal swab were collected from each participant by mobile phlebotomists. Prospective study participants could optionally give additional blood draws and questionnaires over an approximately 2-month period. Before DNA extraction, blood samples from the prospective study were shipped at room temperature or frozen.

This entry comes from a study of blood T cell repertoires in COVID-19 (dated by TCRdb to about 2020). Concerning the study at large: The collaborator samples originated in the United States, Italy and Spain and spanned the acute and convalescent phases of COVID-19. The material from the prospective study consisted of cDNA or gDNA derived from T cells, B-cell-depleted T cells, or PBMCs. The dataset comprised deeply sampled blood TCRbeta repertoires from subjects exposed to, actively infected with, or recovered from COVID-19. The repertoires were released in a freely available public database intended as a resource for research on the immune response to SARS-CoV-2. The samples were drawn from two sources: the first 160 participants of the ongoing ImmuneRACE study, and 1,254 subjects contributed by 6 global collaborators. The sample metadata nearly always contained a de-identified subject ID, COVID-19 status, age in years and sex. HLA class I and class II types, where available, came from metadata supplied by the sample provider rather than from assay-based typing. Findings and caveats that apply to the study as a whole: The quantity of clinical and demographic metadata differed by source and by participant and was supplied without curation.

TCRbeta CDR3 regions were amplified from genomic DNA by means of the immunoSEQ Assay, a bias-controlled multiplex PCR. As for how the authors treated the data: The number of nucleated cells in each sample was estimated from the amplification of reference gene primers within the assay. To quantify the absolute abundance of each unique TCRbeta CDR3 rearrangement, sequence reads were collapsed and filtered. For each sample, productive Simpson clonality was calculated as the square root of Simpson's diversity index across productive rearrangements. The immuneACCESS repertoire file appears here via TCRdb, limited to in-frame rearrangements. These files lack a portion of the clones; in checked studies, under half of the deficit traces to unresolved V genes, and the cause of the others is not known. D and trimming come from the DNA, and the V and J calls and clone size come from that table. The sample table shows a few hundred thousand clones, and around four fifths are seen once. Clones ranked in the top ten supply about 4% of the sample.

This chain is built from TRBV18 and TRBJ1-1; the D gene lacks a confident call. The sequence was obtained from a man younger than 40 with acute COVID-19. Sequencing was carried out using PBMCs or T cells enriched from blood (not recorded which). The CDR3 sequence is CASSPNTVNTEAFF. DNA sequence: TGTGCCAGCTCACCAAACACCGTGAACACTGAAGCTTTCTTT. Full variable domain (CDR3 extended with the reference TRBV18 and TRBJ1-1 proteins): NAGVMQNPRHLVRRRGQEARLRCSPMKGHSHVYWYRQLPEEGLKFMVYLQKENIIDESGMPKERFSAEFPKEGPSILRIQQVVRGDSAAYFCASSPNTVNTEAFFGQGTRLTVV.